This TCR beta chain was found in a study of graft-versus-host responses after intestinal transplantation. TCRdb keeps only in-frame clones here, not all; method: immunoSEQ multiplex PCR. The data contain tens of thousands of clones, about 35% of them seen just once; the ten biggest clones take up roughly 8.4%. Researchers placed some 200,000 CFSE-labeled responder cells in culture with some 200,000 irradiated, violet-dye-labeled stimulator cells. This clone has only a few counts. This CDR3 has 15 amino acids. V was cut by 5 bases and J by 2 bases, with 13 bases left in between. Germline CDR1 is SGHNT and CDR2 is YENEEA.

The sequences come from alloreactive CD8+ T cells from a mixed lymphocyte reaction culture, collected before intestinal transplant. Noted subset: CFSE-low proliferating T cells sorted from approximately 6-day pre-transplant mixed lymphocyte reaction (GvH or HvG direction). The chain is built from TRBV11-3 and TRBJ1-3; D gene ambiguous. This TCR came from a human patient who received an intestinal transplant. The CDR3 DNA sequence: TGTGCCAGCAGCGAGTGGGGATCTCCTGGAAACACCATATATTTT. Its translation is CASSEWGSPGNTIYF.